A single T cell receptor (beta chain) is shown here with its context. The sample comes from a study of T cells after posttransplantation cyclophosphamide. The CDR3 contains 14 residues. Germline V gives CDR1 SGHAT, CDR2 FQNNGV. V was cut by 1 base and J by 1 base, with 7 bases left in between. Sequencing was performed with immunoSEQ multiplex PCR; in TCRdb, only in-frame clones are kept and a portion is missing. Of 30,000 to 45,000 clones listed, roughly 78% are singletons. Cyclophosphamide on days +3 and +4 followed busulfan-fludarabine conditioning and a marrow graft. Sample: CD4+ T cells sorted from blood, taken about 1,900 days after a stem cell transplant with posttransplant cyclophosphamide. The clonotype was recovered from a female patient in her forties who received an allogeneic stem cell transplant from a related donor, was CMV-positive, and had no GVHD. The graft donor may be the source of some T cells. The chain joins TRBV11-2 to TRBJ2-5; D call uncertain. The CDR3 loop reads CASSLVAFQETQYF. CDR3 bases: TGTGCCAGCAGCTTAGTGGCATTCCAAGAGACCCAGTACTTC.